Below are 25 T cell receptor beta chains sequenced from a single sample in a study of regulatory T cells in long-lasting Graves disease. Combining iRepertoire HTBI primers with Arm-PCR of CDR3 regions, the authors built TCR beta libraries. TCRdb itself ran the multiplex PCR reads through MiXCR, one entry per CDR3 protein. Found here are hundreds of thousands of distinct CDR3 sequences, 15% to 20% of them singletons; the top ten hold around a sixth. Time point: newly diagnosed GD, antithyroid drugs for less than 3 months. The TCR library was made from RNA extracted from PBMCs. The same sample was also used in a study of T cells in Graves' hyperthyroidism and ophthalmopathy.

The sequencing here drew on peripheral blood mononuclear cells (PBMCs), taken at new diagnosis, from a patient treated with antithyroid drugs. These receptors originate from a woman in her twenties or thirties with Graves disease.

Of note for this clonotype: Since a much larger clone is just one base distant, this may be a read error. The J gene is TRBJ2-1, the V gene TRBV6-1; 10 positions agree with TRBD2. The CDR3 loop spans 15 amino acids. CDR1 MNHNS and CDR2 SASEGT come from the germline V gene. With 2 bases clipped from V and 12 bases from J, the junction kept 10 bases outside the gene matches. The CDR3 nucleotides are TGTGCCAGCAGTGAACTAGCGGGAGCGGCGCATGGGCAGTTCTTC. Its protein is CASSELAGAAHGQFF.

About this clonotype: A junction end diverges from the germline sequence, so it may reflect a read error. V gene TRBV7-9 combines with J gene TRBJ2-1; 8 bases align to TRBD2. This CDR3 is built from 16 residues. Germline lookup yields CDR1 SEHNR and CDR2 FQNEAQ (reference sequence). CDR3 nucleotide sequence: TGTGCCAGCAGCCCGCGCGAGAGCGGGAGAAGGAATGAGCAGTCCTTC. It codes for CASSPRESGRRNEQSF.

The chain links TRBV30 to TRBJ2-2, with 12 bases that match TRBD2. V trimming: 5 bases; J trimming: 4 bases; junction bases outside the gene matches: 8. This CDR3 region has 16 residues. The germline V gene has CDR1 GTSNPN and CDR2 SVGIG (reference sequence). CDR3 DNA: TGTGCCTGGTTGACTAGCGGGAGAGTTAGCACCGGGGAGCTGTTTTTT. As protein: CAWLTSGRVSTGELFF.

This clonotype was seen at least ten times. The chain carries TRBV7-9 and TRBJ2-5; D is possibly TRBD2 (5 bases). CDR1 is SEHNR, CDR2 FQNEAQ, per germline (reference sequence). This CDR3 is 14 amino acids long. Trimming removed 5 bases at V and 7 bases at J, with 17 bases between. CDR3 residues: CASSAPGQGGTQYF. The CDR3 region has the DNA TGTGCCAGCAGCGCTCCGGGTCAAGGAGGGACCCAGTACTTC.

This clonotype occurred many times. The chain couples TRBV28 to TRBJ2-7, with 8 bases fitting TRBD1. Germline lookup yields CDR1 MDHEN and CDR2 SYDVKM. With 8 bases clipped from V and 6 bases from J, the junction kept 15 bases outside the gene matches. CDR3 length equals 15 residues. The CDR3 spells CASGSGGPPGLEQYF. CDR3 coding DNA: TGTGCCAGCGGCTCAGGGGGCCCTCCAGGTCTCGAGCAGTACTTC.

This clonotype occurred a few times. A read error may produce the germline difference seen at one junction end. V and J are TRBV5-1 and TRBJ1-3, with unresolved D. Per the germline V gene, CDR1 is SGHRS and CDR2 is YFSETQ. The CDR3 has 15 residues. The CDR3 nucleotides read TGTGCCAGCAGCCCCCAAGGAGAGTCTGGAAACACCATATATTTT. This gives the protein CASSPQGESGNTIYF.

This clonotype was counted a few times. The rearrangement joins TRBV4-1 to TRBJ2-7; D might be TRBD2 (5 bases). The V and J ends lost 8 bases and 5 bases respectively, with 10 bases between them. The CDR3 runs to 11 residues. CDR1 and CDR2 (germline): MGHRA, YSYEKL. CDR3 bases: TGCGCCAGCCGTAAGGGAGACGAGCAGTACTTC. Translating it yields CASRKGDEQYF.

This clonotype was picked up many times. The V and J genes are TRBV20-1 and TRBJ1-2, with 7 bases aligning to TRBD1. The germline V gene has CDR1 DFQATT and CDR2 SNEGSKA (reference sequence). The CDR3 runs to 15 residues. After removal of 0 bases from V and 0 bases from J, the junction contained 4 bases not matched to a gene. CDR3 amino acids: CSAREATGANYGYTF. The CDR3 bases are TGCAGTGCTAGAGAGGCCACAGGGGCTAACTATGGCTACACCTTC.

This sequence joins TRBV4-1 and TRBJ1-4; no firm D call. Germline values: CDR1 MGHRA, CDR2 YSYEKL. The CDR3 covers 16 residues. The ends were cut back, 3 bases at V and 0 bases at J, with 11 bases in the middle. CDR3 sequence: CASSQGFTATNEKLFF. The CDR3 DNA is TGCGCCAGCAGCCAGGGGTTTACGGCAACTAATGAAAAACTGTTTTTT.

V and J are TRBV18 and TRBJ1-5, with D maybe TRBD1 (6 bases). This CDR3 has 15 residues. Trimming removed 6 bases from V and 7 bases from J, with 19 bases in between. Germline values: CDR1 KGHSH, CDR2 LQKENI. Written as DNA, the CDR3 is TGTGCCAGCTCCCAACCCGGAGGGGGGGGACAGCCCCAGCATTTT. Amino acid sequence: CASSQPGGGGQPQHF. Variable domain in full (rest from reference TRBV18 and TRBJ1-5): NAGVMQNPRHLVRRRGQEARLRCSPMKGHSHVYWYRQLPEEGLKFMVYLQKENIIDESGMPKERFSAEFPKEGPSILRIQQVVRGDSAAYFCASSQPGGGGQPQHFGDGTRLSIL.

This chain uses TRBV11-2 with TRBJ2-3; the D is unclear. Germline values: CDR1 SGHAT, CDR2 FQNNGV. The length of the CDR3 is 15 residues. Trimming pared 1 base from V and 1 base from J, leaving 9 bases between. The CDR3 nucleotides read TGTGCCAGCAGCTTAGTAGGGTCGGGCACAGATACGCAGTATTTT. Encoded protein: CASSLVGSGTDTQYF.

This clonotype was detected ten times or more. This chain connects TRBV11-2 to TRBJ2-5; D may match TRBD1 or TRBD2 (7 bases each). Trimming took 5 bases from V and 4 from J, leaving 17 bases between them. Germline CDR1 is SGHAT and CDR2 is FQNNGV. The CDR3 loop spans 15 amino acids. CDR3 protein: CASSREGANLETQYF. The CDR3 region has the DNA TGTGCCAGCAGCAGGGAGGGGGCCAATCTAGAGACCCAGTACTTC.

CDR3 region: CASSLARGRSEKLFF. The CDR3 DNA reads as TGCGCCAGCAGCTTGGCAAGGGGGAGATCTGAAAAACTGTTTTTT. V is TRBV5-1 and J is TRBJ1-4; a possible D gene is TRBD1 (6 bases). V gave up 0 bases and J gave up 7 bases, with 13 bases separating them. Germline loops: CDR1 SGHRS, CDR2 YFSETQ. The CDR3 consists of 15 residues.

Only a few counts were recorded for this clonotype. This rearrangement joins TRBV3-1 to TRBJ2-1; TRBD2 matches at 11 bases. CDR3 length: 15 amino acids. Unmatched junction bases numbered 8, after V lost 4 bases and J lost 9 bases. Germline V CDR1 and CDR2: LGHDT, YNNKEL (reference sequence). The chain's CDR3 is CASSPTTSGISEQFF. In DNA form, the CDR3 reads TGTGCCAGCAGCCCGACGACTAGCGGGATTTCTGAGCAGTTCTTC.

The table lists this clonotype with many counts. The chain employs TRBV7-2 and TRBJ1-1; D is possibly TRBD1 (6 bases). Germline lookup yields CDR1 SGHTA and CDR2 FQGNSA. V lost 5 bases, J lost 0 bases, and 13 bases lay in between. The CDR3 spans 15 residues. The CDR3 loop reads CASSRNRQVNTEAFF. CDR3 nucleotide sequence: TGTGCCAGCAGCCGTAATCGACAGGTGAACACTGAAGCTTTCTTT.

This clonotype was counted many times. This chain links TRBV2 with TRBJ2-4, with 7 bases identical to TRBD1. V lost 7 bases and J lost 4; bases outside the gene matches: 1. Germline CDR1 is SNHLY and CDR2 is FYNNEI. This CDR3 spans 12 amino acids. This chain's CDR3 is CASKGQKNIQYF. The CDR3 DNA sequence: TGTGCCAGCAAGGGACAGAAAAACATTCAGTACTTC.

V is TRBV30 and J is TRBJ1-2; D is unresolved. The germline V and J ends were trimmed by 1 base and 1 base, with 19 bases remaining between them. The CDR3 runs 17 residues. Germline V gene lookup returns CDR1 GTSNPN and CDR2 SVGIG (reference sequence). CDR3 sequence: CAWSARFGRRHNYGYTF. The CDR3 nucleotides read TGTGCCTGGAGTGCCAGGTTCGGACGGCGGCATAACTATGGCTACACCTTC. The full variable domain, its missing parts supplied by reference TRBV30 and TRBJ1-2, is SQTIHQWPATLVQPVGSPLSLECTVEGTSNPNLYWYRQAAGRGLQLLFYSVGIGQISSEVPQNLSASRPQDRQFILSSKKLLLSDSGFYLCAWSARFGRRHNYGYTFGSGTRLTVV.

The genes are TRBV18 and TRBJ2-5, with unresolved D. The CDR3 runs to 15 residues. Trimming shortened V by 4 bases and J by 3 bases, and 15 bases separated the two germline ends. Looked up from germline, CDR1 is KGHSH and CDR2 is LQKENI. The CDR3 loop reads CASSQGNGPEETQYF. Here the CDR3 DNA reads TGTGCCAGCTCACAGGGCAACGGCCCGGAAGAGACCCAGTACTTC.

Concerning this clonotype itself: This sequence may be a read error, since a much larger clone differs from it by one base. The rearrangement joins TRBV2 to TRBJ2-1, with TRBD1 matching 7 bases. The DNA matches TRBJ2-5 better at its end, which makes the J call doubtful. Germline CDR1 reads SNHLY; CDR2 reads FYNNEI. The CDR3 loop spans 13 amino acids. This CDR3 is CASNLQGIETQYF. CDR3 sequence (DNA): TGTGCCAGCAACCTACAGGGGATCGAGACCCAGTACTTC.

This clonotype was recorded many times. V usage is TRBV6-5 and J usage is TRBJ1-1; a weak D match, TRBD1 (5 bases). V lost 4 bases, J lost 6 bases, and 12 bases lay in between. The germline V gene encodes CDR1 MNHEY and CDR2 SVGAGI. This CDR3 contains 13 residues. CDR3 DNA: TGTGCCAGCAGTTGGGATAGGGGAGCTGAAGCTTTCTTT. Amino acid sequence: CASSWDRGAEAFF.

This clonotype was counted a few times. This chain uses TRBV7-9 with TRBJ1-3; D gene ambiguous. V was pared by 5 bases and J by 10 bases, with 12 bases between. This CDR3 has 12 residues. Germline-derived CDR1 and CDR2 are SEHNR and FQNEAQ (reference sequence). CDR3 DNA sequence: TGTGCCAGCAGCCCGGGCTGGGAAACCATATATTTT. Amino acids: CASSPGWETIYF. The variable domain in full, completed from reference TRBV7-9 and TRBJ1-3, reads DTGVSQNPRHKITKRGQNVTFRCDPISEHNRLYWYRQTLGQGPEFLTYFQNEAQLEKSRLLSDRFSAERPKGSFSTLEIQRTEQGDSAMYLCASSPGWETIYFGEGSWLTVV.

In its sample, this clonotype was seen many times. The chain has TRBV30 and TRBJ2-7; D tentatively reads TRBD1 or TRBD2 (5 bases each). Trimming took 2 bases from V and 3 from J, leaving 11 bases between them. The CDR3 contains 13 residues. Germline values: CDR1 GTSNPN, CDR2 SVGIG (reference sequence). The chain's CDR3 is CAWSRDGHYEQYF. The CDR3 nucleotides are TGTGCCTGGAGTCGGGACGGCCACTACGAGCAGTACTTC.

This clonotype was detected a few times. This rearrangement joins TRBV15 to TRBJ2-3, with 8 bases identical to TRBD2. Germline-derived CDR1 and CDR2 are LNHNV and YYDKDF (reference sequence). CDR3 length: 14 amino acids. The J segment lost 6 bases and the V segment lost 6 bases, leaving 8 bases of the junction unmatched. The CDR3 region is CATRPSGRSDTQYF. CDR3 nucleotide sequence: TGTGCCACCAGACCGAGCGGGAGATCCGATACGCAGTATTTT.

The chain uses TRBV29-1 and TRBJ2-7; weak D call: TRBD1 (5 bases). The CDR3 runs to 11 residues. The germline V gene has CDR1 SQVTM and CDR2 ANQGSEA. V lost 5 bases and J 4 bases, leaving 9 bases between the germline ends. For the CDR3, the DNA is TGCAGCGTTTTCACAGGTTACGAGCAGTACTTC. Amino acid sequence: CSVFTGYEQYF.

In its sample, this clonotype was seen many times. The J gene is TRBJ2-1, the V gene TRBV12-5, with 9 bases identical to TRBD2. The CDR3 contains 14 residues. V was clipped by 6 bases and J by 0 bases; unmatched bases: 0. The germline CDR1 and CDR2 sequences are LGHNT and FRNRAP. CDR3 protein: CASGRGGSYNEQFF. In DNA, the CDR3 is TGTGCTAGTGGGCGGGGGGGCTCCTACAATGAGCAGTTCTTC.